One and the same sample provided the 3 T cell receptor beta chains below, sequenced in a study of CD8+CD57+ T cells in acquired aplastic anemia. Patients included in sequencing had previously demonstrated CD8+CD57+ cell expansion by flow cytometry. Genomic DNA served as template for TCR beta VDJ and CDR3 profiling. TCRdb analysed the reads with MiXCR anew, one entry per CDR3 protein. This sample has a few hundred thousand distinct CDR3 sequences, with 82% found just once. The specimen sequenced was sorted CD4+, CD8+, or CD8+CD57+ T cells (not recorded which) from PBMCs. The receptors were sampled from a human donor with aplastic anemia.

This clonotype was recorded a few times. This chain joins TRBV7-6 and TRBJ2-1, with D perhaps TRBD2 (7 bases). V lost 5 bases and J lost 10, with 27 bases in between. Germline loops: CDR1 SGHVS, CDR2 FNYEAQ. The CDR3 length is 17 residues. DNA for the CDR3: TGTGCCAGCAGCGGACGAAAGTCGCGGGGGCGGTCGACCGAGCAGTTCTTC. Translating it yields CASSGRKSRGRSTEQFF.

In this sample, this clonotype turned up once. The chain has TRBV2 and TRBJ2-3; 8 bases line up with TRBD1. Germline assignment: CDR1 SNHLY and CDR2 FYNNEI. Trimming at V came to 11 bases and at J to 4 bases, leaving 8 bases not matched to a gene. CDR3 size: 13 residues. The CDR3 nucleotides read TGTGCCGGGGCAGGGGGCACCGCAGATACGCAGTATTTT. Protein sequence: CAGAGGTADTQYF.

About this clonotype itself: One end of the junction varies from germline; a read error may be responsible. The J gene is TRBJ2-1, the V gene TRBV19; tentatively, D is TRBD1 or TRBD2 (5 bases each). This CDR3 is 15 amino acids long. Germline loops: CDR1 LNHDA, CDR2 SQIVND (reference sequence). CDR3 sequence (DNA): TGTGCCAGCAGTATAGGGGTCGCGGGCGTCAGTGAGCAGTTCTTC. Its translation: CASSIGVAGVSEQFF.